The sequence of this T cell receptor (beta chain) was determined in a study of blood T cell repertoires in COVID-19. Study summary: Acute and convalescent COVID-19 samples came from the United States, Italy and Spain. Nucleic acid was either cDNA or gDNA, and it came from T cells, B-cell-depleted T cells, or PBMCs.

As originally analysed: From reference gene primer amplification, estimates of nucleated cell counts were derived. The protocol was immunoSEQ multiplex PCR, while the TCRdb copy is restricted to in-frame clones and leaves out a portion. V and J calls and clone size are given by that table; D and trimming were obtained from the DNA. The table includes about 49,000 clones, 65% to 90% detected once. CDR3 length: 14 residues. Trimming cost V 2 bases and J 6 bases, with 12 bases left between them. Germline V gene data show CDR1 as SGHVS and CDR2 as FNYEAQ. Sequencing was carried out using peripheral blood. The chain carries TRBV7-6 and TRBJ2-3; D perhaps matches TRBD2 (6 bases). The TCR was taken from a woman aged 55-70 years with acute or convalescent COVID-19. Here the CDR3 DNA reads TGTGCCAGCAGCTTACGTGGACTAACCGATACGCAGTATTTT. Translation: CASSLRGLTDTQYF.